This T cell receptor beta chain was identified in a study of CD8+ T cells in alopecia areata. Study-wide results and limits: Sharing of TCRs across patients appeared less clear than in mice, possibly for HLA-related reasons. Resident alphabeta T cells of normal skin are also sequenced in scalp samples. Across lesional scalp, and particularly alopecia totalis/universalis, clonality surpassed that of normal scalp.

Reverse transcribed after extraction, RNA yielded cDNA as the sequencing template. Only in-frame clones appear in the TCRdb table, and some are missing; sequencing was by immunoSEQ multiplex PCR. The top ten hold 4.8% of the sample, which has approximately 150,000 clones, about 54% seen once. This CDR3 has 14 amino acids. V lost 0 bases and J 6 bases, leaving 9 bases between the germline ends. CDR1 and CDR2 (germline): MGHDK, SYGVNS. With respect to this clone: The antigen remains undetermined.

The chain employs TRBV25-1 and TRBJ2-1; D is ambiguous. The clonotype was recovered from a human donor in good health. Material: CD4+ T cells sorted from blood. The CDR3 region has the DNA TGTGCCAGCAGTGAATATAGGGCAAGCAATGAGCAGTTCTTC. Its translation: CASSEYRASNEQFF.